A single sample gave rise to the 27 T cell receptor beta chains below, sequenced in a study of blood T cell repertoires in COVID-19 (TCRdb year 2020). Libraries were built with the immunoSEQ multiplex PCR assay. TCRdb mirrors the immuneACCESS table, restricted to in-frame sequences. Some clones are absent from its copies; in checked studies, under half trace to an unresolved V gene, and the reason for the others is unknown. This sample is represented by around 200,000 clones; around 91% of them were singletons. 0.62% of the sample is taken by the ten largest. What was sequenced was peripheral blood. The receptors derive from a man aged 45-65 years with acute or convalescent COVID-19.

The CDR3 bases are TGTGCCAGCTCGCTTACTACCGGGACAGGGATCTACGAGCAGTACTTC. Its translation is CASSLTTGTGIYEQYF. The rearrangement joins TRBV18 to TRBJ2-7; 9 positions match TRBD1. The CDR3 contains 16 residues. The ends lost 6 bases at V and 3 bases at J; junction bases unmatched: 12. The germline V gene encodes CDR1 KGHSH and CDR2 LQKENI.

The chain is built from TRBV10-3 and TRBJ2-3; TRBD1 matches at 9 bases. This CDR3 spans 13 amino acids. Trimming cost V 8 bases and J 2 bases; bases outside gene matches: 2. CDR1 and CDR2 (germline): ENHRY, SYGVKD. As DNA, the CDR3 is TGTGCCATCCGGGACAGGGACACAGATACGCAGTATTTT. It is translated as CAIRDRDTDTQYF.

The chain joins TRBV7-2 to TRBJ2-1; 11 bases are shared with TRBD2. J was trimmed by 7 bases and V by 5 bases; bases with no gene match: 13. The CDR3 is 17 residues long. Germline V gene sequence: CDR1 SGHTA, CDR2 FQGNSA. The CDR3 region has the DNA TGTGCCAGCAGCCCCGGGACTAGCGGTTCAGGGGGGAATGAGCAGTTCTTC. Protein: CASSPGTSGSGGNEQFF.

This clone has only one observation. This chain joins TRBV30 and TRBJ1-4; maybe TRBD1 (5 bases). The germline V gene encodes CDR1 GTSNPN and CDR2 SVGIG (reference sequence). V lost 0 bases, J lost 4 bases, and 6 bases lay in between. CDR3 length equals 13 residues. The chain's CDR3 is CAWSVGLNEKLFF. DNA for the CDR3: TGTGCCTGGAGTGTGGGGCTTAATGAAAAACTGTTTTTT.

J is TRBJ2-3 and V is TRBV11-2; TRBD2 matches 7 bases. Germline V lookup: CDR1 SGHAT, CDR2 FQNNGV. CDR3 length: 17 amino acids. V was pared by 5 bases and J by 0 bases, with 11 bases of the junction left unmatched. CDR3 sequence reads: CASSPFSAGVSTDTQYF. CDR3 DNA: TGTGCCAGCAGCCCATTCTCTGCGGGGGTAAGCACAGATACGCAGTATTTT.

The V and J genes are TRBV6-5 and TRBJ2-3; D is perhaps TRBD1 (5 bases). The CDR3 loop spans 12 amino acids. In germline, CDR1 is MNHEY, CDR2 SVGAGI. The chain's CDR3 is CATTPGPDTQYF. CDR3 sequence (DNA): TGTGCGACAACCCCAGGGCCGGATACGCAGTATTTT.

V and J are TRBV7-2 and TRBJ2-7, with TRBD1 identical over 11 bases. This CDR3 region has 16 residues. Germline V CDR1 and CDR2: SGHTA, FQGNSA. With V trimmed by 2 bases and J by 1 base, 4 bases remained unmatched. CDR3 protein: CASSLSGTGGSYEQYF. The CDR3 DNA is TGTGCCAGCAGCTTATCTGGGACAGGGGGATCCTACGAGCAGTACTTC.

This rearrangement joins TRBV11-2 to TRBJ2-3; 10 nucleotides agree with TRBD2. The junction had 5 bases not matched to a gene; V was cut back by 2 bases and J by 3 bases. Germline CDR1 reads SGHAT; CDR2 reads FQNNGV. This CDR3 is 16 amino acids long. In DNA, the CDR3 is TGTGCCAGCAGCTTACGTTCTAGCGGGAGAACAGATACGCAGTATTTT. As protein: CASSLRSSGRTDTQYF.

This chain connects TRBV6-1 to TRBJ1-6; D is ambiguous. This CDR3 is built from 13 residues. V was cut by 3 bases and J by 3 bases, with 3 bases left in between. Germline values: CDR1 MNHNS, CDR2 SASEGT. CDR3 sequence reads: CASSDSYNSPLHF. The CDR3 DNA follows: TGTGCCAGCAGTGACAGCTATAATTCACCCCTCCACTTT.

The V and J genes are TRBV7-2 and TRBJ2-1; 8 nucleotides line up with TRBD2. This CDR3 comprises 16 residues. Germline CDR1 is SGHTA and CDR2 is FQGNSA. With V trimmed by 0 bases and J by 0 bases, 1 base remained unmatched. The CDR3 spells CASSLASGSSYNEQFF. CDR3 bases: TGTGCCAGCAGCTTAGCGAGCGGGAGCTCCTACAATGAGCAGTTCTTC.

This clone was found once. This rearrangement joins TRBV10-3 to TRBJ2-1; 9 positions match TRBD1. Germline-derived CDR1 and CDR2 are ENHRY and SYGVKD. Trimming took 6 bases from V and 7 from J; bases not matched to a gene: 7. The CDR3 has 14 residues. CDR3 residues: CAISRDRDVNEQFF. CDR3 DNA: TGTGCCATCAGCCGGGACAGGGACGTGAATGAGCAGTTCTTC.

This chain uses TRBV5-6 with TRBJ2-7; the D gene is possibly TRBD2 (5 bases). Trimming removed 1 base from V and 4 bases from J, with 15 bases in between. Germline V lookup: CDR1 SGHDT, CDR2 YYEEEE. The CDR3 spans 15 residues. This CDR3 reads CASSLYGSGKYEQYV. CDR3 nucleotides: TGTGCCAGCAGCTTGTATGGATCGGGGAAGTACGAGCAGTACGTC.

This chain uses TRBV14 with TRBJ1-2, with 9 bases matching TRBD1. Germline trimming cut 4 bases from V and 3 bases from J; bases unmatched to any gene: 9. Germline V CDR1 and CDR2: SGHDN, FVKESK. This CDR3 has 16 residues. The DNA for the CDR3 is TGTGCCAGCAGCCTGAGGACAGGGGCGAACGACTATGGCTACACCTTC. Translated, it gives CASSLRTGANDYGYTF.

The chain links TRBV5-6 to TRBJ1-2; maybe TRBD1 (6 bases). The V end lost 6 bases, the J end lost 0 bases, and 27 bases lay between the germline ends. The CDR3 covers 19 residues. Germline CDR1 SGHDT, CDR2 YYEEEE. DNA of the CDR3: TGTGCCAGCATCCTTCTGGGGGCAGGGGACCCCCTCTCTAACTATGGCTACACCTTC. Translated, it gives CASILLGAGDPLSNYGYTF.

The rearrangement joins TRBV19 to TRBJ1-2; D is uncertain. Deletions cut 9 bases from V and 6 bases from J, with 20 bases between. Germline CDR1 reads LNHDA; CDR2 reads SQIVND (reference sequence). This CDR3 contains 14 residues. Here the CDR3 reads CASRIRSGFDGYTF. The CDR3 DNA sequence: TGTGCCAGCAGAATTAGGTCGGGATTCGATGGCTACACCTTC.

With regard to this clone: The same CDR3 can be traced to other DNA sequences in this sample. The chain links TRBV28 to TRBJ2-6; no firm D call. The germline CDR1 and CDR2 sequences are MDHEN and SYDVKM. This CDR3 comprises 12 residues. Trimming shortened V by 8 bases and J by 0 bases, and 2 bases separated the two germline ends. CDR3 sequence: CASRSGANVLTF. The CDR3, as DNA: TGTGCCAGCCGCTCTGGGGCCAACGTCCTGACTTTC.

The genes are TRBV28 and TRBJ2-1, with 8 bases lining up with TRBD2. After removal of 6 bases from V and 10 bases from J, the junction contained 14 bases not matched to a gene. CDR3 length equals 15 residues. Germline loops: CDR1 MDHEN, CDR2 SYDVKM. In nucleotides, the CDR3 is TGTGCCAGCAGCCTTACTAGCGGAGGGATAAGGGAGCAGTTCTTC. Its protein is CASSLTSGGIREQFF.

J is TRBJ1-4 and V is TRBV5-1, with TRBD1 matching 7 bases. The CDR3 is 15 amino acids. Germline CDR1 SGHRS, CDR2 YFSETQ. The ends lost 0 bases at V and 4 bases at J; junction bases unmatched: 3. The CDR3 loop reads CASSLGTGFNEKLFF. For the CDR3, the DNA is TGCGCCAGCAGCTTGGGGACAGGCTTTAATGAAAAACTGTTTTTT.

V and J are TRBV7-9 and TRBJ2-7; the match to TRBD2 covers 11 bases. The CDR3 contains 16 residues. The V gene end was trimmed by 1 base and the J gene end by 2 bases; junction bases not matched to a gene: 4. The germline V gene encodes CDR1 SEHNR and CDR2 FQNEAQ (reference sequence). CDR3 loop: CASSLVSSGRAYEQYF. DNA for the CDR3: TGTGCCAGCAGCTTAGTAAGTAGCGGGAGGGCCTACGAGCAGTACTTC.

The chain combines TRBV19 with TRBJ2-1, with D possibly being TRBD2 (6 bases). This CDR3 region has 14 residues. V dropped 4 bases and J dropped 4 bases, with 11 bases sitting between them. CDR1 LNHDA and CDR2 SQIVND come from the germline V gene (reference sequence). CDR3 protein: CASSKASVYNEQFF. CDR3 nucleotide sequence: TGTGCCAGTAGTAAGGCTAGCGTATACAATGAGCAGTTCTTC.

The table lists this clone with a few counts. The chain has TRBV19 and TRBJ2-3, with 10 bases that match TRBD2. Germline loops: CDR1 LNHDA, CDR2 SQIVND (reference sequence). V lost 6 bases, J lost 4 bases, and 10 bases stayed unmatched. The CDR3 consists of 16 residues. The CDR3 DNA sequence: TGTGCCAGTAGAAGAGGGAGCGGGGGGGCCGCAGATACGCAGTATTTT. It is translated as CASRRGSGGAADTQYF.

V is TRBV7-2 and J is TRBJ2-3; 13 bases are a match to TRBD2. V was pared by 3 bases and J by 4 bases, with 4 bases of the junction left unmatched. Germline assignment: CDR1 SGHTA and CDR2 FQGNSA. This CDR3 contains 16 residues. CDR3: CASSFGLAGASDTQYF. In nucleotides, the CDR3 is TGTGCCAGCAGCTTCGGACTAGCGGGAGCATCAGATACGCAGTATTTT.

The chain carries TRBV19 and TRBJ2-1; weak D call: TRBD2 (6 bases). Trimming took 3 bases from V and 2 from J, leaving 17 bases between them. Germline CDR1 reads LNHDA; CDR2 reads SQIVND (reference sequence). The CDR3 loop spans 17 amino acids. CDR3 coding DNA: TGTGCCAGTAGTATCGCAGGTGCGGGATTAGCCTACAATGAGCAGTTCTTC. Its translation is CASSIAGAGLAYNEQFF. Full variable domain (rest looked up from reference TRBV19 and TRBJ2-1): DGGITQSPKYLFRKEGQNVTLSCEQNLNHDAMYWYRQDPGQGLRLIYYSQIVNDFQKGDIAEGYSVSREKKESFPLTVTSAQKNPTAFYLCASSIAGAGLAYNEQFFGPGTRLTVL.

The chain carries TRBV3-1 (or the pseudogene TRBV3-2) and TRBJ1-4; possible D gene TRBD1, 5 bases. V lost 1 base and J 0 bases, leaving 15 bases between the germline ends. The CDR3 is 18 residues long. The germline V gene has CDR1 LGHDT and CDR2 YNNKEL (reference sequence). In DNA form, the CDR3 reads TGTGCCAGCAGCCAAGGGGGCGGGGGGTCCGCAACTAATGAAAAACTGTTTTTT. Translating it yields CASSQGGGGSATNEKLFF.

The genes are TRBV28 and TRBJ1-1; D not resolved. Germline CDR1 MDHEN, CDR2 SYDVKM. The CDR3 has 15 residues. V was pared by 3 bases and J by 1 base, with 12 bases between. CDR3 nucleotides: TGTGCCAGCAGTTTTAAGCGTAACCGGAACACTGAAGCTTTCTTT. Protein sequence: CASSFKRNRNTEAFF.

The J gene is TRBJ1-5, the V gene TRBV28; the D is unclear. Trimming took off 5 bases at V and 3 bases at J, with 23 bases between the two ends. The CDR3 totals 18 residues. Germline CDR1 reads MDHEN; CDR2 reads SYDVKM. The CDR3: CASSVGEHSFFDNQPQHF. CDR3 sequence (DNA): TGTGCCAGCAGTGTGGGAGAACACTCCTTTTTTGACAATCAGCCCCAGCATTTT.

The gene calls are TRBV11-2 and TRBJ1-4; 7 bases match TRBD1. Per the germline V gene, CDR1 is SGHAT and CDR2 is FQNNGV. This CDR3 region has 15 residues. Unmatched junction bases numbered 4, after V lost 6 bases and J lost 0 bases. The CDR3 loop reads CASSRQGATNEKLFF. The CDR3 DNA reads as TGTGCCAGCAGTCGACAGGGTGCAACTAATGAAAAACTGTTTTTT.